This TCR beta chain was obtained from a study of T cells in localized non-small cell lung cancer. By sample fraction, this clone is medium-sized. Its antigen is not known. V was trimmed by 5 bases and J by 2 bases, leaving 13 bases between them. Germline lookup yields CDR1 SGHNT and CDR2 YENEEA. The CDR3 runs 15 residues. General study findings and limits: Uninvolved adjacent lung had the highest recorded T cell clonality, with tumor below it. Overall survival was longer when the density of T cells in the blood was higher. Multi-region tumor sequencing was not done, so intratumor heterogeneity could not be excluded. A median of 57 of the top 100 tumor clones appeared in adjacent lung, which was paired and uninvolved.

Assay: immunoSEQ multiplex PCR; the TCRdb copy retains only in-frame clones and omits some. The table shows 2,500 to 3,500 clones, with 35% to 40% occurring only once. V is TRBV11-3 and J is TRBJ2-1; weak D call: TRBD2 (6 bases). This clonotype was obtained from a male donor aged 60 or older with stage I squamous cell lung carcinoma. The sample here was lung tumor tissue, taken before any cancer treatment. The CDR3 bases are TGTGCCAGCAGCCCCGGGACTGGACCCTACAATGAGCAGTTCTTC. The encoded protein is CASSPGTGPYNEQFF.